The clone carrying this T cell receptor beta chain showed up many times. Amplification of TCR beta CDR3 regions used RNA as the template. The HTBI primer set served for first-round RT-PCR of the TCR CDR3. TCRdb fed the multiplex PCR reads into MiXCR, producing one record per CDR3 protein. The table has about 480,000 distinct CDR3 sequences, less than 25% seen once. These data are taken from a study of T cells in Graves' hyperthyroidism and ophthalmopathy. The germline CDR1 and CDR2 sequences are MNHNS and SASEGT. The CDR3 spans 13 residues. With V trimmed by 4 bases and J by 5 bases, 1 base remained unmatched.

The material sequenced was blood. The V and J genes are TRBV6-1 and TRBJ1-2; TRBD1 agrees at 10 bases. The TCR was taken from a woman under 40 with Graves' ophthalmopathy. This chain's CDR3 is CASSGTGGYGYTF. In DNA form, the CDR3 reads TGTGCCAGCAGTGGGACAGGGGGTTATGGCTACACCTTC.